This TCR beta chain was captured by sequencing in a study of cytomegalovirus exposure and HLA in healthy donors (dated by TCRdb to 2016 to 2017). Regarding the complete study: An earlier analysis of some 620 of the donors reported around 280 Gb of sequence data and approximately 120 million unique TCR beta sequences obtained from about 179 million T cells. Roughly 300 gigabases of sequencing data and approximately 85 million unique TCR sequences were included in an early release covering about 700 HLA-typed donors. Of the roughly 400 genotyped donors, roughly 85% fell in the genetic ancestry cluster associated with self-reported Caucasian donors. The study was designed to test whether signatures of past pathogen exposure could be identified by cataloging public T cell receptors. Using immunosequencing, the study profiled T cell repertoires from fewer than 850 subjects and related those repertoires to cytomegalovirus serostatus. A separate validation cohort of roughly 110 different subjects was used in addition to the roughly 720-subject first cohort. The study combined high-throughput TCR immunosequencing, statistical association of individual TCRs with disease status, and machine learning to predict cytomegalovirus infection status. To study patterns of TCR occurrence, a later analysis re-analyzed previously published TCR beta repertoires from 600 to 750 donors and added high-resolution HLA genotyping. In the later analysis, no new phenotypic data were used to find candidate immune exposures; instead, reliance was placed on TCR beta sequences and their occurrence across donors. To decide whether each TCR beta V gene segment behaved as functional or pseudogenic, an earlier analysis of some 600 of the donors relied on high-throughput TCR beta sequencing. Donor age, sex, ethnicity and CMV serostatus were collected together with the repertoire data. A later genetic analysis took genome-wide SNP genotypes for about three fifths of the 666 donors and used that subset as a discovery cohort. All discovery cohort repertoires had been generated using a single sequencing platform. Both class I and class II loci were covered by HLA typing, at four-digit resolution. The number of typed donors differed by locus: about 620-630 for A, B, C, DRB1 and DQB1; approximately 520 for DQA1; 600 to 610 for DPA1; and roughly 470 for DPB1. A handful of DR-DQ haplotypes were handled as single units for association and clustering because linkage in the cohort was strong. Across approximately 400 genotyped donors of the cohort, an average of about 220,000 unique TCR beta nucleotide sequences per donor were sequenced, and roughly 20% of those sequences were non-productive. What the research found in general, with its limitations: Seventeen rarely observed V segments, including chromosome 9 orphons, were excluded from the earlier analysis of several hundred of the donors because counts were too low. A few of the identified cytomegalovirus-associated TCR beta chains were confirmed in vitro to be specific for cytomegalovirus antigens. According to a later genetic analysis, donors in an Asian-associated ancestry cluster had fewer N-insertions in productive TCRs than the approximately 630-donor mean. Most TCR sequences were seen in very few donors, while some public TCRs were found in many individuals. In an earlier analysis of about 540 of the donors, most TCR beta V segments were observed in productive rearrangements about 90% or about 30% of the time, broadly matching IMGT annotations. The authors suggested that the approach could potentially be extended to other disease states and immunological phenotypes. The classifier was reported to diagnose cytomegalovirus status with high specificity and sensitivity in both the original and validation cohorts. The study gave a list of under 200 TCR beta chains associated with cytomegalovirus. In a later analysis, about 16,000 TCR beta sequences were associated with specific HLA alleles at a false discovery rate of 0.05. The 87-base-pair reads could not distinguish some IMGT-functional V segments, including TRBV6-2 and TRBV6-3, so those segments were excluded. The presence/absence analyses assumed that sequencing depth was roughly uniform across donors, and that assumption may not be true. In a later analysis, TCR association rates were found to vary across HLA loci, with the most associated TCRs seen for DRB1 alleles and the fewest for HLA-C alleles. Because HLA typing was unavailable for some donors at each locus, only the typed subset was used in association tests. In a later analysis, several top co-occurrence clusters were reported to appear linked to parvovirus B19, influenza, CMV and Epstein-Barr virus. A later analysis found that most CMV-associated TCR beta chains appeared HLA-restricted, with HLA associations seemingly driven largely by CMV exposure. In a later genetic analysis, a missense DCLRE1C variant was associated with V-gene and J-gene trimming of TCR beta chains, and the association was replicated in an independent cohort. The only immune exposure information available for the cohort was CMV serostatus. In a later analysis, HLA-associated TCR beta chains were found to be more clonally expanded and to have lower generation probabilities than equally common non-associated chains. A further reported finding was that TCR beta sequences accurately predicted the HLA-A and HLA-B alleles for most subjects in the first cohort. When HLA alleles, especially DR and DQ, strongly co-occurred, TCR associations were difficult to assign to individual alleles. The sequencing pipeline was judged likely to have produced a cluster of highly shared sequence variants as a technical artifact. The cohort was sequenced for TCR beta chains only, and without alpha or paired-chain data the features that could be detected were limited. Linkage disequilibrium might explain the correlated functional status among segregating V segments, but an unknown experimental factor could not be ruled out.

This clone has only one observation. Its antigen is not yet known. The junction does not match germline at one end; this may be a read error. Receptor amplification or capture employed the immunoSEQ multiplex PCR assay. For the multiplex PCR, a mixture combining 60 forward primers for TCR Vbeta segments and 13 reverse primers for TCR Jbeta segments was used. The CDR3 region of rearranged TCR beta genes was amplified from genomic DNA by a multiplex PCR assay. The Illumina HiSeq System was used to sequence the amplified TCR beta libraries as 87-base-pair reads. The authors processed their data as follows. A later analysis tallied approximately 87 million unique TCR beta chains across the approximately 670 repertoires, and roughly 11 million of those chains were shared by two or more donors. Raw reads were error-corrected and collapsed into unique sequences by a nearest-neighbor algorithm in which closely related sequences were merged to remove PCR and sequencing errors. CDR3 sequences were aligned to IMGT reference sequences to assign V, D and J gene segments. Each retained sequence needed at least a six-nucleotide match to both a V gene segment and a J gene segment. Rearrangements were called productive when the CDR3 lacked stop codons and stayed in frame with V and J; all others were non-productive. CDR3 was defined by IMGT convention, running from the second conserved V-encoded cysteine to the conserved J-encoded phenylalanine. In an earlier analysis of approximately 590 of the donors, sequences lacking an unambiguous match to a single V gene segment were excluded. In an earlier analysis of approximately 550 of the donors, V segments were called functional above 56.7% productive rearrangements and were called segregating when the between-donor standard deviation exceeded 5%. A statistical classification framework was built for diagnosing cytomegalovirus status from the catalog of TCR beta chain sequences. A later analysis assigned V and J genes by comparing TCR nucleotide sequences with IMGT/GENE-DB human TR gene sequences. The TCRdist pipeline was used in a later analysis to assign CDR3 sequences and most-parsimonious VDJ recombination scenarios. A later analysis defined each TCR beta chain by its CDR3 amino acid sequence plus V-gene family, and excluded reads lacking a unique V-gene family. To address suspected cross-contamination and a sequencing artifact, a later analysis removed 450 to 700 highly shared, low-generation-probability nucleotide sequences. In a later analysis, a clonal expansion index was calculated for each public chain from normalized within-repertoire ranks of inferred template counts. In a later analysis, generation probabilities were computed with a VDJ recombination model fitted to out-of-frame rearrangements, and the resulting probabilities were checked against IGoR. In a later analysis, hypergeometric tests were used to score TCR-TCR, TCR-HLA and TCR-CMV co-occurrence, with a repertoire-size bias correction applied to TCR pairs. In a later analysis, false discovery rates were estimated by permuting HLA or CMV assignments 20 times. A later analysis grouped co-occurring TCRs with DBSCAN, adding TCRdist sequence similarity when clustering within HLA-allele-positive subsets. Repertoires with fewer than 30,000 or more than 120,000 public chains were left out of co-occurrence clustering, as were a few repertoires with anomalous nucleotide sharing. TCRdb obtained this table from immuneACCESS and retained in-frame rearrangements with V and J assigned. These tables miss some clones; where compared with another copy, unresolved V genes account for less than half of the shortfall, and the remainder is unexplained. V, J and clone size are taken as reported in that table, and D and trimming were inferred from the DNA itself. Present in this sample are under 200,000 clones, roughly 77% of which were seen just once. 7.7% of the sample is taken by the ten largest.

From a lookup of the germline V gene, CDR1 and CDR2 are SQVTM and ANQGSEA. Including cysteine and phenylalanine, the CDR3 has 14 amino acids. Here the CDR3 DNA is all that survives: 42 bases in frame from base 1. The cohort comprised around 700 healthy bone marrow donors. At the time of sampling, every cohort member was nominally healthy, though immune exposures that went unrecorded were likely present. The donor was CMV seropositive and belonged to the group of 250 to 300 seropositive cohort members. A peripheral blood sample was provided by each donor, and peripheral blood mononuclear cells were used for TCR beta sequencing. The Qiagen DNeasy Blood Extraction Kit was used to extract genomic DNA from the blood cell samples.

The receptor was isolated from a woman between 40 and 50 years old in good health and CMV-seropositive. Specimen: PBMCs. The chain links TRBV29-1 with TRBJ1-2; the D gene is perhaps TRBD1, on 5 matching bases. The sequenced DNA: TGCAGCGCTGAAGCCACGGGGGATGACTATGGCTACACCTTC. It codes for CSAEATGDDYGYTF.